Listed here is a single TCR beta chain. Its antigen is unknown. This record comes from a study of a mutant IDH1 vaccine in newly diagnosed glioma. Overall study context: Treated patients showed a male proportion of roughly 62%, a female proportion of about 40%, and a mean age of roughly 40 years. Regarding the study as a whole: Vaccine-induced immune responses were detected in approximately 93% of patients. Shifts in the top peripheral T cell clonotypes seemed unrelated to pseudoprogression.

Assay used: immunoSEQ multiplex PCR; TCRdb lists only in-frame clones, some missing. The sample holds about 44,000 clones; 85% to 95% are singletons and the top ten take 3% to 4.5%. Regarding time point: week 23, last vaccination. Every single dose of the vaccine, 300 ug of mutant IDH1 20-mer peptide, came with topical imiquimod. New astrocytomas of WHO grade 3 or 4 that were IDH1-mutant and ATRX-lost were found in the donors. This CDR3 has 14 residues. Germline V CDR1 and CDR2: SGHNT, YYREEE (reference sequence). The V gene end was trimmed by 6 bases and the J gene end by 7 bases; junction bases not matched to a gene: 8.

This chain links TRBV5-4 with TRBJ2-2, with 8 nucleotides matching TRBD2. The receptor was derived from a man aged 50-60 years with glioma. The sequencing used PBMCs, collected from a glioma patient whose treatment included an IDH1 peptide vaccine. CDR3 residues: CASTGGGPVGELFF. The CDR3 nucleotides read TGTGCCAGCACGGGAGGGGGGCCTGTCGGGGAGCTGTTTTTT.